The 4 T cell receptor beta chains below were found in one sample sequenced in a study of regulatory T cells in long-lasting Graves disease. Sample time point: newly diagnosed GD, antithyroid drugs for less than 3 months. PBMCs provided the RNA from which the TCR library was made. Library construction for TCR beta used iRepertoire HTBI primers and Arm-PCR of CDR3 regions. TCRdb re-called the multiplex PCR reads through MiXCR, storing one row per CDR3 protein. The table has 350,000 to 550,000 distinct CDR3 sequences, about 15% seen once. These data were likewise used in another study, on T cells in Graves' hyperthyroidism and ophthalmopathy.

Sample: peripheral blood mononuclear cells (PBMCs), taken at new diagnosis, from a patient treated with antithyroid drugs. These receptor sequences come from a woman aged 25 to 45 with Graves disease.

This clonotype has only a few counts. V usage is TRBV15 and J usage is TRBJ1-6; unclear D gene. The germline V gene encodes CDR1 LNHNV and CDR2 YYDKDF (reference sequence). Trimming took off 4 bases at V and 5 bases at J, with 12 bases between the two ends. The CDR3 length is 15 residues. The CDR3 protein is CATSKGGWDNSPLHF. The CDR3 region has the DNA TGTGCCACCAGCAAAGGAGGCTGGGATAATTCACCCCTCCACTTT. The whole variable domain, remainder taken from reference TRBV15 and TRBJ1-6, is DAMVIQNPRYQVTQFGKPVTLSCSQTLNHNVMYWYQQKSSQAPKLLFHYYDKDFNNEADTPDNFQSRRPNTSFCFLDIRSPGLGDTAMYLCATSKGGWDNSPLHFGNGTRLTVT.

This rearrangement joins TRBV27 to TRBJ2-1; the match to TRBD2 covers 10 bases. Trimming cost V 4 bases and J 6 bases; bases outside gene matches: 12. Germline V gives CDR1 MNHEY, CDR2 SMNVEV (reference sequence). The length of the CDR3 is 17 residues. DNA for the CDR3: TGTGCCAGCAGTTCCAAAGAAGCGGGAGGGCTGAGCAATGAGCAGTTCTTC. Translating gives CASSSKEAGGLSNEQFF.

The rearrangement links TRBV11-2 to TRBJ2-7; 8 nucleotides match TRBD1. With V trimmed by 5 bases and J by 6 bases, 9 bases remained unmatched. The length of the CDR3 is 14 residues. In germline, CDR1 is SGHAT, CDR2 FQNNGV. CDR3 amino acids: CASSTGTGQSEQYF. The CDR3 DNA reads as TGTGCCAGCAGCACCGGGACAGGACAGAGCGAGCAGTACTTC.

This clonotype was counted only a few times. V and J are TRBV12-3 or TRBV12-4 and TRBJ1-1; D is ambiguous. The CDR3 covers 11 residues. V was pared by 3 bases and J by 8 bases, with 7 bases between. This chain's CDR3 is CASSLWPEAFF. The CDR3 coding sequence is TGTGCCAGCAGTTTGTGGCCAGAAGCTTTCTTT.